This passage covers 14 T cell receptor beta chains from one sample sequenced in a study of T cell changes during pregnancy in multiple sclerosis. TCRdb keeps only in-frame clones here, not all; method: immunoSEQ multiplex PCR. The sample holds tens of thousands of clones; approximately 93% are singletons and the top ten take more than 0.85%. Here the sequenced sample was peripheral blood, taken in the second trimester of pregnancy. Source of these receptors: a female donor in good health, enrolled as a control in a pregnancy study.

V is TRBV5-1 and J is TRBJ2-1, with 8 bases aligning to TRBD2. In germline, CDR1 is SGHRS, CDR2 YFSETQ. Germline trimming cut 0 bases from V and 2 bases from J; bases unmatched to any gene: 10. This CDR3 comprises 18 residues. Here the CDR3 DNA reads TGCGCCAGCAGCTTGGGTGGTAGCGGGGCCTTAGCCTACAATGAGCAGTTCTTC. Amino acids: CASSLGGSGALAYNEQFF.

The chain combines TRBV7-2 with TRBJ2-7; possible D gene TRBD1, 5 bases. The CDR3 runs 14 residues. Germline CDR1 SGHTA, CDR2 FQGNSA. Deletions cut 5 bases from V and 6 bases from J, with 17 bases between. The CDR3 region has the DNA TGTGCCAGCAGCCCCCGGTCAGGGAAGAGCGAGCAGTACTTC. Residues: CASSPRSGKSEQYF.

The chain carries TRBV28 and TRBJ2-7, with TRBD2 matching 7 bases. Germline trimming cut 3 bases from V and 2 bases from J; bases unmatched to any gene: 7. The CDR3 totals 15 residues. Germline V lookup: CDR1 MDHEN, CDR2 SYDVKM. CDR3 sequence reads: CASSFPPAGAYEQYF. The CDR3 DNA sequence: TGTGCCAGCAGTTTCCCCCCGGCGGGGGCCTACGAGCAGTACTTC.

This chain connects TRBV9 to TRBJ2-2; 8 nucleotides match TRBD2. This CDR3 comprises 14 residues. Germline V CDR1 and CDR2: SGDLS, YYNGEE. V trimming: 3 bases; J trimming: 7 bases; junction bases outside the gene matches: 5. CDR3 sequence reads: CASSATLAGGELFF. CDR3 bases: TGTGCCAGCAGCGCGACTCTAGCGGGCGGGGAGCTGTTTTTT.

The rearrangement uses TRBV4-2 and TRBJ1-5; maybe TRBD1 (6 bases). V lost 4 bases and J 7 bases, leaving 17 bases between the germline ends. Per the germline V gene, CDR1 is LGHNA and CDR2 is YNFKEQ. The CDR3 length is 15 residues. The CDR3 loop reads CASSPISGAAQPQHF. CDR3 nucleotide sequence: TGTGCCAGCAGCCCGATATCAGGGGCCGCCCAGCCCCAGCATTTT.

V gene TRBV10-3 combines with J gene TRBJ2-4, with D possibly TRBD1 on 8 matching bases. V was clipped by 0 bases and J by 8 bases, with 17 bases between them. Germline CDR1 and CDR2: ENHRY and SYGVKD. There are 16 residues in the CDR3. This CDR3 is CAISESAGTGTDIQYF. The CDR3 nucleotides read TGTGCCATCAGTGAGTCAGCGGGGACAGGTACCGACATTCAGTACTTC.

CDR3 protein: CASRYRTGGTYEQYF. The CDR3 nucleotides are TGTGCCAGCAGATACCGGACAGGGGGAACCTACGAGCAGTACTTC. The genes are TRBV6-5 and TRBJ2-7; TRBD1 matches at 10 bases. The CDR3 covers 15 residues. Germline lookup yields CDR1 MNHEY and CDR2 SVGAGI. V gave up 6 bases and J gave up 2 bases; unmatched junction bases: 7.

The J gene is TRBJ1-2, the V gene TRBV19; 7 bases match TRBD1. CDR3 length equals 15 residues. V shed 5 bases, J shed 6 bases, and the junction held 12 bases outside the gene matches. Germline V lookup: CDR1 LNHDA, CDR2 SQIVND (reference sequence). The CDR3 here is CASSPQGWGTDGYTF. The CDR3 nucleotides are TGTGCCAGTAGTCCACAGGGGTGGGGGACGGATGGCTACACCTTC.

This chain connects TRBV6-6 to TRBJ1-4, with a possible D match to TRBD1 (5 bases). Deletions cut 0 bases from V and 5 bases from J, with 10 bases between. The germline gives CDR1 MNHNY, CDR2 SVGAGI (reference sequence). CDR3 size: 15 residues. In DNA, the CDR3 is TGTGCCAGCAGTTACTCGATAGCAGGGAATGAAAAACTGTTTTTT. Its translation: CASSYSIAGNEKLFF.

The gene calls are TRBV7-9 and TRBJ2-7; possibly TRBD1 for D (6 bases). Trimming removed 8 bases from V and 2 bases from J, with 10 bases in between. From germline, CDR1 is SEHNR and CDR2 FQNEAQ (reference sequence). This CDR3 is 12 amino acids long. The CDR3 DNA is TGTGCCAGCGCCGAGGGGGCCTACGAGCAGTACTTC. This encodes CASAEGAYEQYF.

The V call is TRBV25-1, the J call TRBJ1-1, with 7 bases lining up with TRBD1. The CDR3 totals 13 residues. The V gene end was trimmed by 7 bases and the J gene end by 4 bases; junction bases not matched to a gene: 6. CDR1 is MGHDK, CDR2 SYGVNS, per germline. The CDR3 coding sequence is TGTGCCAGCACCCCTTACAGGGGCACTGAAGCTTTCTTT. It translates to CASTPYRGTEAFF.

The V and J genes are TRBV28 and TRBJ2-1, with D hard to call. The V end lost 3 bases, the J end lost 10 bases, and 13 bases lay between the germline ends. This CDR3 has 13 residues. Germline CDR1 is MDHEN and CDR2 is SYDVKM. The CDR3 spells CASSLSSIREQFF. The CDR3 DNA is TGTGCCAGCAGTTTGTCCTCGATCAGGGAGCAGTTCTTC.

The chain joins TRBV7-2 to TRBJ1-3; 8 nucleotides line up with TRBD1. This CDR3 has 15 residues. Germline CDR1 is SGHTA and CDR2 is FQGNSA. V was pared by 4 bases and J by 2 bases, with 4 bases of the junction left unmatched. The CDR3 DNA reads TGTGCCAGCAGCTCACGACAGGGGACTGGAAACACCATATATTTT. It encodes CASSSRQGTGNTIYF.

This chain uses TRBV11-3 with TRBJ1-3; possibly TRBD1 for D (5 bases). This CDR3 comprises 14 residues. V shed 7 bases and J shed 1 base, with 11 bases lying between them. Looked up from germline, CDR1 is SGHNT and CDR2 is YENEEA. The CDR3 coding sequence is TGTGCCAGCACCCTCGGGGGTTCTGGAAACACCATATATTTT. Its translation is CASTLGGSGNTIYF.